This is a list of T cell receptor beta chains from one sample in a study of CD8+ T cells in alopecia areata. Clones were read by immunoSEQ multiplex PCR, and TCRdb kept only the in-frame ones, dropping some. The profile covers 180,000 or so clones, with roughly 60% appearing a single time and about 5.1% taken by the ten largest. Material: CD4+ T cells sorted from blood, obtained at week 24, from a patient treated with tofacitinib. These receptors were collected from a human donor with alopecia areata. The CDR3 runs from the conserved cysteine through the conserved F or W. Fields, in order: V gene, D gene, clone size, J gene, CDR3 protein, CDR3 DNA. A D gene is named only where the DNA matches it firmly. Size tells how often a clone was seen (once, few, many) or the class of an expanded clone, and some rows leave it out.

TRBV30	-	-	TRBJ2-7	CAWSRAVGIHEQYF	TGTGCCTGGAGTCGGGCGGTTGGTATCCACGAGCAGTACTTC
TRBV29-1	-	-	TRBJ2-2	CSGRGANTGELFF	TGCAGCGGCAGGGGGGCTAACACCGGGGAGCTGTTTTTT
TRBV13	TRBD2	once	TRBJ2-7	CASSLAAGGPYEQYF	TGTGCCAGCAGCTTAGCAGCGGGAGGGCCCTACGAGCAGTACTTC
TRBV7-2	-	-	TRBJ2-4	CASSRSGGAGAKNIQYF	TGTGCCAGCAGCCGGTCGGGTGGAGCCGGGGCCAAAAACATTCAGTACTTC
TRBV28	TRBD2	-	TRBJ2-5	CASSRLAFQETQYF	TGTGCCAGCAGCCGACTAGCGTTCCAAGAGACCCAGTACTTC
TRBV30	-	-	TRBJ2-2	CAWRRLANTGELFF	TGTGCCTGGAGGAGACTTGCGAACACCGGGGAGCTGTTTTTT
TRBV29-1	-	once	TRBJ1-5	CSVETVSNQPQHF	TGCAGCGTTGAAACAGTGAGCAATCAGCCCCAGCATTTT
TRBV7-2	TRBD2	-	TRBJ2-5	CASTLRLAGDRETQYF	TGTGCCAGCACCCTTCGACTAGCGGGAGATCGGGAGACCCAGTACTTC
TRBV7-2	-	-	TRBJ2-1	CASRRTAVYNEQFF	TGTGCCAGCAGACGAACGGCGGTATACAATGAGCAGTTCTTC
TRBV29-1	TRBD2	-	TRBJ2-3	CSVDLAGFTDTQYF	TGCAGCGTTGACCTAGCGGGGTTCACAGATACGCAGTATTTT
TRBV29-1	-	few	TRBJ2-5	CSVDLGSSETQYF	TGCAGCGTTGATCTGGGCAGTTCAGAGACCCAGTACTTC
TRBV6-6	TRBD2	-	TRBJ2-6	CASSPGTNSGANVLTF	TGTGCCAGCAGCCCTGGGACTAACTCTGGGGCCAACGTCCTGACTTTC
TRBV2	TRBD2	-	TRBJ2-1	CASNLIAGFEQFF	TGTGCCAGCAACCTAATAGCGGGATTCGAGCAGTTCTTC
TRBV30	-	-	TRBJ1-5	CAWSRLAASNQPQHF	TGTGCCTGGAGTAGACTTGCGGCTAGCAATCAGCCCCAGCATTTT
TRBV5-4	-	-	TRBJ2-1	CASSLSAGQQFF	TGTGCCAGCAGCTTGTCGGCGGGACAGCAGTTCTTC
TRBV7-2	-	-	TRBJ2-3	CASSSHSGTDTQYF	TGTGCCAGCAGCTCCCATTCGGGCACAGATACGCAGTATTTT
TRBV7-9	-	few	TRBJ2-2	CASRSTGTGELFF	TGTGCCAGCAGGTCCACCGGGACCGGGGAGCTGTTTTTT
TRBV6-6	-	-	TRBJ1-2	CASRRDRPGGYTF	TGTGCCAGCAGACGGGACCGACCTGGAGGCTACACCTTC
TRBV5-1	-	-	TRBJ1-4	CASSPDGNEKLFF	TGCGCCAGCAGCCCGGACGGGAATGAAAAACTGTTTTTT
TRBV11-1	TRBD1	-	TRBJ2-5	CASSPTGTEYF	TGTGCCAGCAGCCCCACAGGGACAGAGTACTTC